The sample holds many counts of the clone carrying this T cell receptor beta chain. Its antigen is undetermined. This specimen comes from a study of T cells after yellow fever vaccination. Study conclusions and caveats: Boosting was followed by the reappearance of most primary-vaccination clones (approximately 95% CD4, about 88% CD8).

One entry per CDR3 protein results from TCRdb running MiXCR on the 5' RACE reads. The sample contains over 70,000 distinct CDR3 sequences, about 7.7% of which appear only once. The material sequenced was CD8+ T cells sorted from PBMCs, taken on the day of the yellow fever booster vaccination. This clonotype originated in a man aged 25 to 40 who received the YFV17D yellow fever vaccine.

The DNA for the CDR3 is TGTGCCAGCAGTTCCGGGGTCTCCCCGAACAATGAGCAGTTCTTC. It specifies CASSSGVSPNNEQFF. This chain connects TRBV7-6 to TRBJ2-1; tentative D call: TRBD2 (5 bases). Germline values: CDR1 SGHVS, CDR2 FNYEAQ. Trimming cost V 6 bases and J 5 bases, with 17 bases left between them. There are 15 residues in the CDR3.